The 21 T cell receptor beta chains reported below all come from one sample, sequenced in a study of CD8 T cells in Susac syndrome. It was with random hexamers that roughly 0.5 to 1 ug RNA was reverse transcribed. MiXCR, run by TCRdb on the immunoSEQ multiplex PCR reads, gives a single entry per CDR3 protein. The profile shows 65,000 to 85,000 distinct CDR3 sequences, approximately 93% of them singletons. The material sequenced was CD8+ T cells from PBMCs. Receptors were obtained from a human donor with Susac syndrome.

CDR3 sequence: CASNANTGGYYGYTF. Here the CDR3 DNA reads TGTGCCAGCAACGCAAACACGGGGGGATACTATGGCTACACCTTC. The J gene is TRBJ1-2, the V gene TRBV6-2 or TRBV6-3; D is possibly TRBD1 (5 bases). The V gene's germline CDR1 is MNHEY and CDR2 SVGEGT. The V and J ends lost 7 bases and 3 bases respectively, with 18 bases between them. The CDR3 has 15 residues.

This chain connects TRBV12-3 or TRBV12-4 to TRBJ2-5; D is uncertain. The V and J ends lost 0 bases and 2 bases respectively, with 7 bases between them. This CDR3 region has 14 residues. CDR3 sequence: CASSLASVQETQYF. For the CDR3, the DNA is TGTGCCAGCAGTTTAGCATCTGTACAAGAGACCCAGTACTTC.

J is TRBJ2-3 and V is TRBV3-1; TRBD2 matches 7 bases. The J segment lost 1 base and the V segment lost 2 bases, leaving 0 bases of the junction unmatched. CDR3 length: 14 amino acids. Germline V gene lookup returns CDR1 LGHDT and CDR2 YNNKEL (reference sequence). In nucleotides, the CDR3 is TGTGCCAGCAGCCAACGGGGGGGCACAGATACGCAGTATTTT. Encoded protein: CASSQRGGTDTQYF.

The chain uses TRBV7-7 and TRBJ2-1; 11 bases match TRBD2. This CDR3 is built from 17 residues. After removal of 4 bases from V and 5 bases from J, the junction contained 10 bases not matched to a gene. Germline lookup yields CDR1 SSHAT and CDR2 FNYEAQ (reference sequence). This CDR3 reads CASSSLPGTSGNNEQFF. The CDR3 DNA sequence: TGTGCCAGCAGCTCGTTGCCCGGGACTAGCGGAAACAATGAGCAGTTCTTC. The variable domain in full, with the rest retrieved from reference TRBV7-7 and TRBJ2-1, is GAGVSQSPRYKVTKRGQDVTLRCDPISSHATLYWYQQALGQGPEFLTYFNYEAQPDKSGLPSDRFSAERPEGSISTLTIQRTEQRDSAMYRCASSSLPGTSGNNEQFFGPGTRLTVL.

This chain links TRBV13 with TRBJ1-1; D unclear. CDR1 and CDR2 from the germline V gene are PRHDT and FYEKMQ (reference sequence). This CDR3 is built from 15 residues. V dropped 1 base and J dropped 0 bases, with 9 bases sitting between them. CDR3 amino acids: CASSLDADMNTEAFF. CDR3 sequence (DNA): TGTGCCAGCAGCTTAGATGCGGATATGAACACTGAAGCTTTCTTT.

This chain uses TRBV4-3 with TRBJ1-1; no clear D gene. With 4 bases removed from V and 0 bases from J, the gap between germline ends came to 6 bases. Germline CDR1 reads LGHNA; CDR2 reads YSLEER. There are 13 residues in the CDR3. DNA for the CDR3: TGCGCCAGCAGCCGCAGAATGAACACTGAAGCTTTCTTT. It specifies CASSRRMNTEAFF.

The V and J genes are TRBV11-1 and TRBJ2-1; 13 positions agree with TRBD2. Germline V gene lookup returns CDR1 SGHAT and CDR2 FQDESV (reference sequence). CDR3 length equals 20 residues. V shed 0 bases and J 5 bases; nucleotides not matched to a gene: 13. For the CDR3, the DNA is TGTGCCAGCAGCTTAGCCGGACTAGCGGGAGCTCTGGGGTGGGACAATGAGCAGTTCTTC. It encodes CASSLAGLAGALGWDNEQFF.

This chain uses TRBV4-2 with TRBJ2-7; D tentatively reads TRBD1 or TRBD2 (5 bases each). Trimming shortened V by 0 bases and J by 2 bases, and 14 bases separated the two germline ends. Looked up from germline, CDR1 is LGHNA and CDR2 is YNFKEQ. CDR3 size: 16 residues. The CDR3: CASSQDRGTVTYEQYF. The CDR3 DNA sequence: TGTGCCAGCAGCCAAGATCGAGGGACGGTCACCTACGAGCAGTACTTC.

This sequence joins TRBV7-3 and TRBJ2-5; the match to TRBD2 covers 8 bases. V lost 2 bases and J lost 5; bases outside the gene matches: 1. The CDR3 is made up of 13 amino acids. Looked up from germline, CDR1 is SGHTA and CDR2 is FQGTGA. CDR3 DNA: TGTGCCAGCAGCTTACCGGGGGGGGAGACCCAGTACTTC. Protein sequence: CASSLPGGETQYF.

The chain couples TRBV5-1 to TRBJ2-1; 10 nucleotides line up with TRBD2. This CDR3 is 15 amino acids long. With V trimmed by 1 base and J by 2 bases, 0 bases remained unmatched. Germline V lookup: CDR1 SGHRS, CDR2 YFSETQ. CDR3 coding DNA: TGCGCCAGCAGCTTGACTAGCGGGACCTACAATGAGCAGTTCTTC. Protein sequence: CASSLTSGTYNEQFF.

The rearrangement joins TRBV4-1 to TRBJ2-7, with a weak D call TRBD1 (6 bases). V lost 0 bases to trimming and J lost 2 bases, with 11 bases between them. There are 15 residues in the CDR3. CDR1 and CDR2 from the germline V gene are MGHRA and YSYEKL. The CDR3 nucleotides are TGCGCCAGCAGCCAAGATCGGGGACAAGCCTACGAGCAGTACTTC. It codes for CASSQDRGQAYEQYF.

The V call is TRBV7-9, the J call TRBJ2-7; the match to TRBD1 covers 7 bases. The CDR3 consists of 14 residues. Trimming at V came to 4 bases and at J to 4 bases, leaving 7 bases not matched to a gene. In germline, CDR1 is SEHNR, CDR2 FQNEAQ (reference sequence). CDR3 residues: CASSSMGQPYEQYF. DNA of the CDR3: TGTGCCAGCAGCTCAATGGGACAGCCTTACGAGCAGTACTTC.

The table lists this clonotype with a count of one. The chain carries TRBV7-2 and TRBJ1-1; 10 bases match TRBD1. The CDR3 loop spans 17 amino acids. In germline, CDR1 is SGHTA, CDR2 FQGNSA. The V gene end was trimmed by 6 bases and the J gene end by 2 bases; junction bases not matched to a gene: 12. DNA for the CDR3: TGTGCCAGCAGACTATGGGGGGGACAGGGGAGAAACACTGAAGCTTTCTTT. It specifies CASRLWGGQGRNTEAFF.

This clonotype was counted once. This chain connects TRBV6-1 to TRBJ2-3; 9 bases are shared with TRBD2. CDR3 length: 15 residues. V was clipped by 2 bases and J by 2 bases; unmatched bases: 2. Germline V gene data show CDR1 as MNHNS and CDR2 as SASEGT. CDR3 residues: CASSEIAGDTDTQYF. The CDR3 coding sequence is TGTGCCAGCAGTGAAATAGCGGGAGACACAGATACGCAGTATTTT.

This rearrangement joins TRBV15 to TRBJ2-5, with 7 bases lining up with TRBD1. The length of the CDR3 is 14 residues. V shed 4 bases, J shed 5 bases, and the junction held 7 bases outside the gene matches. Germline V gives CDR1 LNHNV, CDR2 YYDKDF (reference sequence). CDR3 in amino acids: CATSTTRGWETQYF. Written as DNA, the CDR3 is TGTGCCACCAGCACGACCAGGGGGTGGGAGACCCAGTACTTC.

The gene calls are TRBV28 and TRBJ2-3; maybe TRBD2 (6 bases). The CDR3 covers 14 residues. CDR1 and CDR2 (germline): MDHEN, SYDVKM. Between the trimmed V and J ends, which lost 11 bases and 6 bases, there was a span of 21 bases. The CDR3 sequence is CALRRARFGDTQYF. CDR3 coding DNA: TGTGCCCTCCGGAGGGCCCGCTTCGGGGATACGCAGTATTTT.

The sample holds one count of this clonotype. The genes are TRBV11-2 and TRBJ2-1; no clear D gene. The CDR3 consists of 15 residues. CDR1 SGHAT and CDR2 FQNNGV come from the germline V gene. Trimming stripped 1 base from V and 6 bases from J, with 13 bases between. CDR3 sequence: CASSLVIRPLNEQFF. CDR3 bases: TGTGCCAGCAGCTTAGTAATTCGGCCCCTCAATGAGCAGTTCTTC.

The V gene is TRBV28, the J gene TRBJ2-2; 9 bases fit TRBD2. The CDR3 loop spans 16 amino acids. The ends lost 5 bases at V and 4 bases at J; junction bases unmatched: 8. CDR1 MDHEN and CDR2 SYDVKM come from the germline V gene. The CDR3 DNA is TGTGCCAGCAGTGGAACTCTAGCGGGGATCACCGGGGAGCTGTTTTTT. Amino acid sequence: CASSGTLAGITGELFF.

CDR3 loop: CATTDGVACEQYF. The CDR3 DNA is TGTGCCACCACCGACGGGGTTGCCTGCGAGCAGTACTTC. The genes are TRBV24-1 and TRBJ2-7; D may be TRBD2 (5 bases). Germline V gives CDR1 KGHDR, CDR2 SFDVKD. The CDR3 is 13 amino acids. V lost 8 bases, J lost 6 bases, and 16 bases lay in between.

This chain connects TRBV19 to TRBJ2-2; D is undetermined. V was trimmed by 3 bases and J by 6 bases, leaving 2 bases between them. Germline-derived CDR1 and CDR2 are LNHDA and SQIVND (reference sequence). The length of the CDR3 is 11 residues. CDR3 region: CASSIPGELFF. CDR3 sequence (DNA): TGTGCCAGTAGTATTCCCGGGGAGCTGTTTTTT.

The chain joins TRBV15 to TRBJ1-1, with D tentatively TRBD1 (5 bases). This CDR3 is built from 14 residues. V lost 4 bases and J lost 2, with 11 bases in between. From germline, CDR1 is LNHNV and CDR2 YYDKDF (reference sequence). The CDR3 is CATSKGPLNTEAFF. CDR3 nucleotide sequence: TGTGCCACCAGCAAGGGACCTCTTAACACTGAAGCTTTCTTT. The full variable domain, in which reference TRBV15 and TRBJ1-1 provide the parts outside the CDR3, is DAMVIQNPRYQVTQFGKPVTLSCSQTLNHNVMYWYQQKSSQAPKLLFHYYDKDFNNEADTPDNFQSRRPNTSFCFLDIRSPGLGDTAMYLCATSKGPLNTEAFFGQGTRLTVV.